These T cell receptor beta chains were read from a single sample in a study of control samples from healthy donors and cancer patients. Sequenced by immunoSEQ multiplex PCR; TCRdb stores in-frame clones only, minus some. The table shows 20,000 or so clones, with approximately 85% occurring only once. The specimen sequenced was PBMCs. These receptor sequences come from a man in his fifties or sixties with head and neck cancer. Both conserved end residues are part of each CDR3. The order of the fields is J gene, clone size, D gene, V gene, CDR3 DNA, CDR3 protein. A D gene is named only where the DNA matches it firmly. Clone size, where shown, is once, few, many, or a class for clones that have expanded.

TRBJ1-1 . . TRBV7-9 TGTGCCAGCAGCCCGACAGTGAACACTGAAGCTTTCTTT CASSPTVNTEAFF
TRBJ1-2 . TRBD1 TRBV6-6 TGTGCCAGCAGCAGCCCTACCGGGACAGGGGACAGCACCTTC CASSSPTGTGDSTF
TRBJ1-5 . . TRBV7-2 TGTGCCAGCAGCTTAATCCAGGGGAGTCAGCCCCAGCATTTT CASSLIQGSQPQHF
TRBJ2-3 . . TRBV7-3 TGTGCCAGCAGCCCCAGCCCTGGGGGTACAGATACGCAGTATTTT CASSPSPGGTDTQYF
TRBJ1-1 . . TRBV2 TGTGCCAGCAGCGCAAGGGGGGTTGGCGAAGCTTTCTTT CASSARGVGEAFF
TRBJ2-7 . . TRBV7-2 TGTGCCAGCAGCCAATCAGGGTACGAGCAGTACTTC CASSQSGYEQYF
TRBJ2-3 . TRBD2 TRBV9 TGTGCCAGCAGCGTAGGATGGGGGGCTAGCGGGAGGGTGACAGATACGCAGTATTTT CASSVGWGASGRVTDTQYF
TRBJ1-5 . . TRBV7-2 TGTGCCAGCAGCCCCCGAGGGGTGGTTAATCAGCCCCAGCATTTT CASSPRGVVNQPQHF
TRBJ1-2 . . TRBV5-1 TGCGCCAGCAGCTTGGACACGGGCAACTATGGCTACACCTTC CASSLDTGNYGYTF
TRBJ1-4 . TRBD1 TRBV6-6 TGTGCCAGCAGTCCGGGACAGGGGGCGCTCGGTAATGAAAAACTGTTTTTT CASSPGQGALGNEKLFF
TRBJ2-2 . TRBD2 TRBV2 TGTGCCAGCAGTCGACTAGCGGGTGCCGGGGAGCTGTTTTTT CASSRLAGAGELFF
TRBJ2-6 . TRBD2 TRBV27 TGTGCCAGCAGTTCACTTCTGACTAGCACTGGGGCCAACGTCCTGACTTTC CASSSLLTSTGANVLTF
TRBJ2-6 . . TRBV11-3 TGTGCCAGCAAGGGGCCCGGGGCCAACGTCCTGACTTTC CASKGPGANVLTF
TRBJ1-2 . . TRBV6-5 TGTGCCAGCAGTTATAGTCCTACCTATGGCTACACCTTC CASSYSPTYGYTF
TRBJ2-3 few TRBD2 TRBV14 TGTGCCAGCAGCCAAGGGTACTCTAGCGGAAGATACACAGATACGCAGTATTTT CASSQGYSSGRYTDTQYF